This TCR beta chain stems from a study of beta chain features in type 1 diabetes. The wider study: All of the samples together had over 90 million sorted cells examined. Study-level results: For patients, the naive, central memory and Treg TCRB repertoires appeared more alike than for healthy donors. TCRB CDR3s were moderately but significantly shorter in Type 1 diabetes patients in all four CD4+ subsets. A possible short-template PCR bias applies equally to patients and controls.

Sorting that relied on CD45RO/CCR7/CD25/CD127/CD95/CD27 yielded CD4+ naive, central memory, regulatory and stem cell-like memory cells. CDR3 length: 15 residues. Losses at the gene ends were 5 bases for V and 0 bases for J; bases not matched to a gene: 6. Germline V gene sequence: CDR1 MNHNS, CDR2 SASEGT. Concerning this clone: What it recognizes is unknown.

Sequencing targeted expressed TCRB transcripts, as all isolated RNA had been reverse transcribed. Sequenced by immunoSEQ multiplex PCR; TCRdb stores in-frame clones only, minus some. In the table there are a few hundred thousand clones, 8% to 10% of which are singletons. The sequencing sample was made of central memory CD4+ T cells from blood. The sequence came from a man aged 25 to 40 with type 1 diabetes. V usage is TRBV6-1 and J usage is TRBJ2-7, with TRBD2 matching 8 bases. The CDR3 bases are TGTGCCAGCAGTAAAAGGCGGGAGGACTCCTACGAGCAGTACTTC. Its protein product is CASSKRREDSYEQYF.